This T cell receptor beta chain is drawn from a study of blood T cell repertoires in COVID-19. For the study at large: Italy, Spain and the United States were the sources of the convalescent and acute COVID-19 samples. T cells, B-cell-depleted T cells, or PBMCs provided the cDNA or gDNA that served as material.

Original handling: Using reference gene primer amplification, nucleated cell counts were estimated. The table came from immunoSEQ multiplex PCR; TCRdb's copy has only in-frame clones and leaves some out. The V and J calls and clone size were taken over from that table, and D and trimming were inferred from the DNA. The sample yields around 93,000 clones, approximately 80% seen once. In germline, CDR1 is MRHNA, CDR2 SNTAGT. Trimming took 5 bases from V and 4 from J; bases not matched to a gene: 4. This CDR3 contains 15 residues. There are many counts of this clone. The sequence came from a man in his 60s with acute or convalescent COVID-19. The sample consisted of peripheral blood. This chain connects TRBV6-4 to TRBJ2-3, with TRBD2 matching over 12 bases. CDR3 nucleotides: TGTGCCAGCAGTAACACTAGCGGGGGGTCAGATACGCAGTATTTT. Translation gives CASSNTSGGSDTQYF.